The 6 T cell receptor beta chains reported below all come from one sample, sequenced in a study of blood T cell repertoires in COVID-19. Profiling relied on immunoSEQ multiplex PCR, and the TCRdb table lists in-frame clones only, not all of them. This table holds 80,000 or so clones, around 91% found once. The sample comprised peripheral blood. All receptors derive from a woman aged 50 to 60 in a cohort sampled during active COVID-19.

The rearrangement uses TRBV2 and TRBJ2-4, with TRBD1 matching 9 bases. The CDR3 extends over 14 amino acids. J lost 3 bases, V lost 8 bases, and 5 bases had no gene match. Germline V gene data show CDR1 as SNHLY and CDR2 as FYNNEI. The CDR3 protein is CASGDRVGKNIQYF. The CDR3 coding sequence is TGTGCCAGCGGGGACAGGGTTGGCAAAAACATTCAGTACTTC.

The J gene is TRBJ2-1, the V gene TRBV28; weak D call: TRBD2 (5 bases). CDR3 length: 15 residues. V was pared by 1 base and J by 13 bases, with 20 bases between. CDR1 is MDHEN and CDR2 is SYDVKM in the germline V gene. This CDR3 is CASSLSGSPGNHQFF. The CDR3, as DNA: TGTGCCAGCAGTTTATCGGGTAGCCCCGGGAACCACCAGTTCTTC.

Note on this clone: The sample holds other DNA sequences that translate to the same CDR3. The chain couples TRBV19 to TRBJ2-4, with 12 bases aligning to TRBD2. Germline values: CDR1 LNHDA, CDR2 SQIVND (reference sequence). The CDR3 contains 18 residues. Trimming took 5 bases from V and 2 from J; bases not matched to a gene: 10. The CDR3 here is CASSPGLAGLGTKNIQYF. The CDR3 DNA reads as TGTGCCAGTAGTCCAGGACTAGCGGGACTGGGGACCAAAAACATTCAGTACTTC.

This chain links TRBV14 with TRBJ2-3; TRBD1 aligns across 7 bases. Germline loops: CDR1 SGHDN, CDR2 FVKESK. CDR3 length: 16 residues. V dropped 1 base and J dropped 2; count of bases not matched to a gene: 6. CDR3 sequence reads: CASSQGRDSLTDTQYF. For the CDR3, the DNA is TGTGCCAGCAGCCAAGGTCGGGACAGCCTCACAGATACGCAGTATTTT.

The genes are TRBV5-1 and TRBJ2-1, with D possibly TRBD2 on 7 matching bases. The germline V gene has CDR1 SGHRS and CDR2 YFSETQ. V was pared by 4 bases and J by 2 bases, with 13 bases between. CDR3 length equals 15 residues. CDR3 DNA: TGCGCCAGCAGCCCTAGGGAGGGGGCCTACAATGAGCAGTTCTTC. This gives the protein CASSPREGAYNEQFF. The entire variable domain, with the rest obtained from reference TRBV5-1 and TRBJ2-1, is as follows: KAGVTQTPRYLIKTRGQQVTLSCSPISGHRSVSWYQQTPGQGLQFLFEYFSETQRNKGNFPGRFSGRQFSNSRSEMNVSTLELGDSALYLCASSPREGAYNEQFFGPGTRLTVL.

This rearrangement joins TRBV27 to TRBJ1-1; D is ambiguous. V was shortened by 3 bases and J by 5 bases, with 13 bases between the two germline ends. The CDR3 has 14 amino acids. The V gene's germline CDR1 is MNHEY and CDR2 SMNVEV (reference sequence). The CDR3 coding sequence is TGTGCCAGCAGTTTCGGACGACTAGGGACTGAAGCTTTCTTT. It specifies CASSFGRLGTEAFF.